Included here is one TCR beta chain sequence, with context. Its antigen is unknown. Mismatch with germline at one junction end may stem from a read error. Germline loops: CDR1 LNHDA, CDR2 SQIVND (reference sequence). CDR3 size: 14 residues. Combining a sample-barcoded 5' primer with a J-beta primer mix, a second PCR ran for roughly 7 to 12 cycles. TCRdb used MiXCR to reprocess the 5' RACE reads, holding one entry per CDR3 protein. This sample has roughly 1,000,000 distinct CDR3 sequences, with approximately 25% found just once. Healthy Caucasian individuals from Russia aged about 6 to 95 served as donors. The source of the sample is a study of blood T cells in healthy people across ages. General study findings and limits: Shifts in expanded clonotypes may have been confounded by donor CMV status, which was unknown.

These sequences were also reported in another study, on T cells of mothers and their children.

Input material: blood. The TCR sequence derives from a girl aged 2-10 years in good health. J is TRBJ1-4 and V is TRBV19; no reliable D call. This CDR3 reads CASSIWAANEKLFF. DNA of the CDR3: TGTGCCAGTAGTATATGGGCCGCTAACGAAAAACTGTTTTTT.